A selection of T cell receptor beta chains follows, all from one sample in a study of blood T cell repertoires in COVID-19. Only in-frame clones appear in the TCRdb table, and some are missing; sequencing was by immunoSEQ multiplex PCR. The sample consists of under 200,000 clones, 82% of them appearing once. The sequenced material came from PBMCs or T cells enriched from blood (not recorded which). Every receptor here comes from a woman aged 60-75 years with acute COVID-19. Both conserved end residues are part of each CDR3. A D gene is named only where the DNA matches it firmly. Not every row has a clone size; where given, it reads once, few, many or a size class.

v_call	clone_size	d_call	j_call	cdr3_nt	cdr3_aa
TRBV19	NA	TRBD1	TRBJ1-1	TGTGCCATCAAATCGCAGGGGGCGCCGTCCGAAGCTTTCTTT	CAIKSQGAPSEAFF
TRBV10-3	NA	TRBD1	TRBJ1-2	TGTGCCATTCGAGGGGGCGCAGACTATGGCTACACCTTC	CAIRGGADYGYTF
TRBV2	NA	NA	TRBJ1-1	TGTGCCAGCGACTGGGTGGGGGGTGAGGCTTTCTTT	CASDWVGGEAFF
TRBV5-6	NA	NA	TRBJ1-6	TGTGCCAGCAGCTTGGTAGGGGATTCACCCCTCCACTTT	CASSLVGDSPLHF
TRBV4-2	NA	NA	TRBJ2-1	TGTGCCAGCAGCTTAAACCCTAGCGGAGTGGGGGGGGCTGCCGGGGAGCAGTTCTTC	CASSLNPSGVGGAAGEQFF
TRBV6-4	NA	NA	TRBJ2-2	TGTGCCAGCAGTGAGGCCGCGAACACCGGGGAGCTGTTTTTT	CASSEAANTGELFF
TRBV21-1	NA	NA	TRBJ2-3	TGTGCCAGCAGCACAAAGCGGAGCACAGATACGCAGTATTTT	CASSTKRSTDTQYF
TRBV30	NA	NA	TRBJ1-6	TGTGCCTGGAGTGTACAGGGCGATTTCATGAGCTCCTATAATTCACCCCTCCACTTT	CAWSVQGDFMSSYNSPLHF
TRBV7-2	few	NA	TRBJ1-1	TGTGCCAGCAGCTTATCTGGGAGCGAAAACACTGAAGCTTTCTTT	CASSLSGSENTEAFF
TRBV12-3/TRBV12-4	NA	NA	TRBJ2-2	TGTGCCGGGCGGGCAGCGAACACCGGGGAGCTGTTTTTT	CAGRAANTGELFF
TRBV11-2	NA	NA	TRBJ2-5	TGTGCCAGCAGCAAATCCGGAGGGACTCCACAAGAGACCCAGTACTTC	CASSKSGGTPQETQYF
TRBV5-6	once	NA	TRBJ1-2	TGTGCCAGCAGCCCCGTCAGGCAGGGGCAGGACTATGGCTACACCTTC	CASSPVRQGQDYGYTF
TRBV12-3/TRBV12-4	NA	NA	TRBJ2-5	TGTGCCAGCAGTTCTCCAGCCGGGGGGACCCAGTACTTC	CASSSPAGGTQYF
TRBV9	many	TRBD1	TRBJ1-3	TGTGCCAGCAGCGGACAGGGTTCTTCGGGAAACACCATATATTTT	CASSGQGSSGNTIYF
TRBV5-6	NA	NA	TRBJ1-4	TGTGCCAGCAGCTTGTTTCCCGCAACTAATGAAAAACTGTTTTTT	CASSLFPATNEKLFF
TRBV7-8	NA	TRBD2	TRBJ2-2	TGTGCCAGCAATTCTCTAGCGGGGCACACCGGGGAGCTGTTTTTT	CASNSLAGHTGELFF
TRBV29-1	NA	TRBD1	TRBJ1-2	TGCAGCGTCGTTACAGGGGGCGGGTATGGCTACACCTTC	CSVVTGGGYGYTF
TRBV6-2/TRBV6-3	once	TRBD1	TRBJ1-6	TGTGCCAGCAGCCGGGACAGGGGTTATAATTCACCCCTCCACTTT	CASSRDRGYNSPLHF
TRBV6-4	NA	TRBD2	TRBJ2-1	TGTGCCAGCAGTGACTCTCGTAGCGGGAGCAATGAGCAGTTCTTC	CASSDSRSGSNEQFF
TRBV4-2	NA	NA	TRBJ2-5	TGTGCCAGCAGCCCCCCCGGAGGGGAAGGAGAGACCCAGTACTTC	CASSPPGGEGETQYF
TRBV5-1	NA	NA	TRBJ2-2	TGCGCCAGCAGCTTGGGTTCCTTTAACACCGGGGAGCTGTTTTTT	CASSLGSFNTGELFF
TRBV4-3	NA	TRBD1	TRBJ1-3	TGCGCCAGCAGCCAATTGACAGGGGGACCTGGAAACACCATATATTTT	CASSQLTGGPGNTIYF
TRBV28	NA	NA	TRBJ1-2	TGTGCCACCCTCCTTTATGGCTACACCTTC	CATLLYGYTF
TRBV9	NA	TRBD1	TRBJ1-6	TGTGCCAGCAGCACTGGACAGGGATATGTTCATTCACCCCTCCACTTT	CASSTGQGYVHSPLHF
TRBV7-9	NA	NA	TRBJ2-1	TGTGCCAGCAGCTTGGAGTTCGGTGAGCAGTTCTTC	CASSLEFGEQFF
TRBV6-5	NA	TRBD2	TRBJ2-7	TGTGCCAGCAGTTATAGGTTTAGCGGGAGCCACGAGCAGTACTTC	CASSYRFSGSHEQYF
TRBV4-3	NA	NA	TRBJ2-5	TGCGCCAGCAGCAGAACTGGAGGAGAGACCCAGTACTTC	CASSRTGGETQYF
TRBV19	NA	TRBD2	TRBJ2-2	TGTGCCAGTAGCGGGGGGGTTAACACCGGGGAGCTGTTTTTT	CASSGGVNTGELFF
TRBV18	NA	NA	TRBJ1-3	TGTGCCAGCTCAGAGAACAAGGCAGGTTTTGGAAACACCATATATTTT	CASSENKAGFGNTIYF
TRBV28	NA	NA	TRBJ1-5	TGTGCCAGCAGGGTGGGGGGGTCTCACCAGCCCCAGCATTTT	CASRVGGSHQPQHF
TRBV5-8	NA	TRBD1	TRBJ1-6	TGTGCCAGCAGCCGTGAGGGGGCTAATAATTCACCCCTCCACTTT	CASSREGANNSPLHF
TRBV25-1	NA	TRBD2	TRBJ2-5	TGTGCCAGCACCGATCTAGCGGGTACCCAAGAGACCCAGTACTTC	CASTDLAGTQETQYF
TRBV18	NA	NA	TRBJ1-2	TGTGCCAGCTCACCGTCCGACACTCGCGGCTACACCTTC	CASSPSDTRGYTF
TRBV4-3	NA	NA	TRBJ1-4	TGCGCCAGCCAGGGAAATTACGGCAGCGAAAAACTGTTTTTT	CASQGNYGSEKLFF
TRBV9	NA	NA	TRBJ1-3	TGTGCCAGCAGCGCACAGACAGGTAGCTCTGGAAACACCATATATTTT	CASSAQTGSSGNTIYF
TRBV10-2	few	TRBD2	TRBJ2-1	TGCGCCAGCAGTACTAGCGTATACAATGAGCAGTTCTTC	CASSTSVYNEQFF
TRBV4-3	NA	NA	TRBJ2-2	TGCGCCAGCAGCCAAGAAGGGGGACACCAGAACACCGGGGAGCTGTTTTTT	CASSQEGGHQNTGELFF
TRBV13	once	TRBD2	TRBJ2-1	TGTGCCAGCAGCTTATCGGGAGGGTCGGGTAATGAGCAGTTCTTC	CASSLSGGSGNEQFF
TRBV27	NA	NA	TRBJ1-2	TGTGCCAGCAGTTTTCTAAGCAGGGTTAACTATGGCTACACCTTC	CASSFLSRVNYGYTF
TRBV28	few	NA	TRBJ1-5	TGTGCCAGTCGACCAGGGCAACAGCCCCAGCATTTT	CASRPGQQPQHF
TRBV4-1	few	NA	TRBJ1-1	TGCGCCAGCAGCCATGTCCCGGGACACGACTTTTTTTTGGAAGCTTTCTTT	CASSHVPGHDFFLEAFF
TRBV10-1	NA	NA	TRBJ1-2	TGCGCCAGCAGTGACCCAGAATATGGCTACACCTTC	CASSDPEYGYTF
TRBV3-1/TRBV3-2	NA	TRBD1	TRBJ2-2	TGTGCCAGCAGCCAAGAAAGGGGACAGGGGTACACCGGGGAGCTGTTTTTT	CASSQERGQGYTGELFF
TRBV6-5	NA	NA	TRBJ2-7	TGTGCCAGCAGGGCAGGACAGACCTACGAGCAGTACTTC	CASRAGQTYEQYF
TRBV4-3	NA	TRBD1	TRBJ1-2	TGCGCCAGCAGCCAAGACCCATGGACAGGGGAAAGTGGCTACACCTTC	CASSQDPWTGESGYTF
TRBV2	NA	NA	TRBJ2-1	TGTGCCAGCAGTCCGGACAGCCTCGGGCAGTTCTTC	CASSPDSLGQFF
TRBV5-1	NA	TRBD1	TRBJ2-1	TGCGCCAGCAGCTTCCGACAGGGCTCCTACAATGAGCAGTTCTTC	CASSFRQGSYNEQFF
TRBV3-1/TRBV3-2	NA	TRBD2	TRBJ2-4	TGTGCCAGCAGCCAAGATCTAGCGGGAGGAAACATTCAGTACTTC	CASSQDLAGGNIQYF
TRBV28	NA	NA	TRBJ2-1	TGTGCCAGCAGTTCCCTCCCTTCGAATGAGCAGTTCTTC	CASSSLPSNEQFF
TRBV7-2	NA	NA	TRBJ2-3	TGTGCCAGCAGCCACAGAGAGGCTAGCCGGGATTTT	CASSHREASRDF
TRBV7-2	NA	TRBD2	TRBJ2-3	TGTGCCAGCAGTTTACCTCTTCGGCGGGGGGGCACAGATACGCAGTATTTT	CASSLPLRRGGTDTQYF
TRBV20-1	NA	NA	TRBJ2-1	TGCAGTGCTATCGGACTAGAGCAGTTCTTC	CSAIGLEQFF